This is a list of T cell receptor beta chains from one sample in a study of Ad26.COV2.S vaccination and SARS-CoV-2 variants. Here immunoSEQ multiplex PCR was the method, and the copy in TCRdb shows in-frame clones only, minus some. The top ten hold about 10% of the sample, which has 380,000 or so clones, 65% to 90% seen once. Material: peripheral blood, obtained in a trial of Ad26.COV2.S vaccine versus placebo. The receptors stem from a person aged 18-60 years who received the Ad26.COV2.S COVID-19 vaccine or a placebo. Each CDR3 is given with its conserved first and last residue. A D gene is named only where the DNA matches it firmly. Clone size is not always given. Where it is, it says once, few, many or a class for expanded clones.

D gene | J gene | clone size | V gene | CDR3 DNA | CDR3 protein
. | TRBJ1-4 | . | TRBV5-1 | TGCGCCAGCAGCTTGGATTACAGAGAGAATGAAAAACTGTTTTTT | CASSLDYRENEKLFF
. | TRBJ1-1 | . | TRBV7-3 | TGTGCCAGCAAAGTGGGAATCGGGGTCACTGAAGCTTTCTTT | CASKVGIGVTEAFF
TRBD1 | TRBJ2-3 | . | TRBV6-5 | TGTGCCAGCAGTTACTCTTACAGGGGAAGCACAGATACGCAGTATTTT | CASSYSYRGSTDTQYF
. | TRBJ2-7 | . | TRBV4-3 | TGCGCCAGCAGCCAAAGTCTAGATTTAATCTACGAGCAGTACTTC | CASSQSLDLIYEQYF
. | TRBJ2-7 | . | TRBV10-3 | TGTGCCATCAGTGAGTCCCGCGGTTTAAGCTCCTACGAGCAGTACTTC | CAISESRGLSSYEQYF
TRBD2 | TRBJ2-3 | . | TRBV11-3 | TGTGCCAGCAGCTCGCGGGAGTACGCAGATACGCAGTATTTT | CASSSREYADTQYF
. | TRBJ1-2 | . | TRBV7-2 | TGTGCCAGCAGCGGGAGGAGCTATGGCTACACCTTC | CASSGRSYGYTF
TRBD1 | TRBJ2-7 | . | TRBV6-2/TRBV6-3 | TGTGCCAGCAGTTACTTAGGACAGGGGGCGGTGGAGCAGTACTTC | CASSYLGQGAVEQYF
TRBD2 | TRBJ2-1 | . | TRBV9 | TGTGCCAGCAGCTCCTCTAGCGGGAGGGGGAATGAGCAGTTCTTC | CASSSSSGRGNEQFF
. | TRBJ1-5 | . | TRBV19 | TGTGCCAGTGTCCGCCCGGGGCTCAATCAGCCCCAGCATTTT | CASVRPGLNQPQHF
TRBD1 | TRBJ2-6 | . | TRBV29-1 | TGCAGCGTTGTGGACAGGGCCCAAACTGGGGCCAACGTCCTGACTTTC | CSVVDRAQTGANVLTF
. | TRBJ1-1 | . | TRBV19 | TGTGCCAGTAGTCTCGACGGGGCCCTTGAAGCTTTCTTT | CASSLDGALEAFF
TRBD2 | TRBJ2-1 | . | TRBV5-1 | TGCGCCAGCAGCTTGGGACTAGCGGGAGGAGGGAATGAGCAGTTCTTC | CASSLGLAGGGNEQFF
. | TRBJ1-5 | . | TRBV6-2/TRBV6-3 | TGTGCCAGCAGTTATGGGGGCCTAAAGCCCCAGCATTTT | CASSYGGLKPQHF
. | TRBJ2-1 | . | TRBV27 | TGTGCCAGCAGTAAAACAGCGTACAATGAGCAGTTCTTC | CASSKTAYNEQFF
TRBD1 | TRBJ2-7 | . | TRBV4-3 | TGCGCCAGCAGCCCCCACGGGACAGGGGACGAGCAGTACTTC | CASSPHGTGDEQYF
. | TRBJ1-1 | few | TRBV5-1 | TGCGCCAGCAGCTTCGAGGGGTCAGGAGTCACTGAAGCTTTCTTT | CASSFEGSGVTEAFF
. | TRBJ2-7 | . | TRBV10-3 | TGTGCCATCAGTGAACAGTCCCGCGCGTACTTC | CAISEQSRAYF
. | TRBJ1-6 | . | TRBV3-1/TRBV3-2 | TGTGCCAGCAGCCCGGACGCGGGACATTCAGTGGCACCCCTCCACTTT | CASSPDAGHSVAPLHF
. | TRBJ2-3 | . | TRBV19 | TGTGCCAGCGTAAAAACAGATACGCAGTATTTT | CASVKTDTQYF
. | TRBJ1-2 | . | TRBV19 | TGTGCCAGTGCGCGGGGGGAACAAACCTATGGCTACACCTTC | CASARGEQTYGYTF
. | TRBJ2-1 | . | TRBV28 | TGTGCCAGCAGTTTACGAAGCTCCTACAATGAGCAGTTCTTC | CASSLRSSYNEQFF
. | TRBJ1-2 | . | TRBV28 | TGTGCCAGCAATTCCCTTCCGCGAAACTATGGCTACACCTTC | CASNSLPRNYGYTF
TRBD2 | TRBJ2-1 | . | TRBV4-2 | TGTGCCAGCAGCCAAGACGGGACTACCGACTACAATGAGCAGTTCTTC | CASSQDGTTDYNEQFF
TRBD1 | TRBJ1-1 | . | TRBV5-1 | TGCGCCAGCAGCGCGGGACAGGGATACACTGAAGCTTTCTTT | CASSAGQGYTEAFF
. | TRBJ2-6 | . | TRBV7-3 | TGTGCCAGCAGCCCACCCCCGGGGAATGGGGCCAACGTCCTGACTTTC | CASSPPPGNGANVLTF
. | TRBJ1-1 | . | TRBV19 | TGTGCCAGTAGTTTTAACACTGAAGCTTTCTTT | CASSFNTEAFF
. | TRBJ1-5 | . | TRBV6-6 | TGTGCCAGCCATTCGGACGGTTATAATCAGCCCCAGCATTTT | CASHSDGYNQPQHF
. | TRBJ2-3 | . | TRBV5-4 | TGTGCCAGCAGCCCATCTCGACAGGATCGCACAGATACGCAGTATTTT | CASSPSRQDRTDTQYF